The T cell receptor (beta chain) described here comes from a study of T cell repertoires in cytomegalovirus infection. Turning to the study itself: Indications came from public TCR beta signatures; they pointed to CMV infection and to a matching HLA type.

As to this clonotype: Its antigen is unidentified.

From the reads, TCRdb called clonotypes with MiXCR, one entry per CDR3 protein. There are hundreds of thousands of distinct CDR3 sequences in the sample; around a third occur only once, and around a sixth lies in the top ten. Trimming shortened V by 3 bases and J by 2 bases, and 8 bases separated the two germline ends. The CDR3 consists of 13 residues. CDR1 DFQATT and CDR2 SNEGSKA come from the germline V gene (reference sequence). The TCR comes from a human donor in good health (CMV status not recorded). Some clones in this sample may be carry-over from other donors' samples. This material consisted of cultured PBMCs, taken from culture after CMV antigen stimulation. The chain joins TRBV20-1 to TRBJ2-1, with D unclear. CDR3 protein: CSARLWAYNEQFF. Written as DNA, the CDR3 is TGCAGTGCTAGGCTTTGGGCCTACAATGAGCAGTTCTTC.